The 3 T cell receptor beta chains below were found in one sample sequenced in a study of cytomegalovirus exposure and HLA in healthy donors. Method: immunoSEQ multiplex PCR; TCRdb's copy keeps in-frame clones and lacks some. The sample yields over 55,000 clones, around 90% seen once. Source material: PBMCs. These receptors came from a man younger than 35 in good health and CMV-seronegative.

V gene TRBV10-2 combines with J gene TRBJ2-7, with a weak D call TRBD2 (6 bases). Trimming took off 3 bases at V and 7 bases at J, with 19 bases between the two ends. This CDR3 has 15 amino acids. The germline CDR1 and CDR2 sequences are WSHSY and SAAADI. The CDR3 sequence is CASSDGGLAMGEQYF. The CDR3 region has the DNA TGCGCCAGCAGTGACGGGGGACTCGCCATGGGGGAGCAGTACTTC.

This chain joins TRBV30 and TRBJ1-1; D perhaps matches TRBD1 (6 bases). CDR3 length equals 13 residues. CDR1 is GTSNPN, CDR2 SVGIG, per germline (reference sequence). V dropped 2 bases and J dropped 5 bases, with 12 bases sitting between them. CDR3 in DNA: TGTGCCTGGAGTACGACTCAGGGGACTGAAGCTTTCTTT. This gives the protein CAWSTTQGTEAFF.

The chain uses TRBV6-6 and TRBJ1-1; 9 bases are a match to TRBD1. Trimming at V came to 4 bases and at J to 1 base, leaving 4 bases not matched to a gene. CDR3 size: 15 residues. From germline, CDR1 is MNHNY and CDR2 SVGAGI (reference sequence). CDR3 bases: TGTGCCAGCAGTTGGCAGGGACAGGGGAACACTGAAGCTTTCTTT. Its translation is CASSWQGQGNTEAFF.